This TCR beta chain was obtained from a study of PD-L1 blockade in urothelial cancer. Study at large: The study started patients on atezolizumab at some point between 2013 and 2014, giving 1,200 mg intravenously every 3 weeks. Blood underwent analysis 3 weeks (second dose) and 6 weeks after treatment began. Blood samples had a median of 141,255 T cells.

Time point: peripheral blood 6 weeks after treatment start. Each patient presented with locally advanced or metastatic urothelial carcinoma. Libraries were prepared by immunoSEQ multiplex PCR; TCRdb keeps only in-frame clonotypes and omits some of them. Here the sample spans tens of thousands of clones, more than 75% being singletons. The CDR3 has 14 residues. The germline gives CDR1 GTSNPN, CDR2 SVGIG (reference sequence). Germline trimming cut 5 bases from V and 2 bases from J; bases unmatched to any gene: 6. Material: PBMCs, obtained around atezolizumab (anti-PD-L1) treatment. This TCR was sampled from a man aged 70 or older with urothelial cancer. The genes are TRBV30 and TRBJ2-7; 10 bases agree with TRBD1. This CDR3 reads CAWSLGTGAYEQYF. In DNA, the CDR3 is TGTGCCTGGTCCCTCGGGACAGGGGCCTACGAGCAGTACTTC.